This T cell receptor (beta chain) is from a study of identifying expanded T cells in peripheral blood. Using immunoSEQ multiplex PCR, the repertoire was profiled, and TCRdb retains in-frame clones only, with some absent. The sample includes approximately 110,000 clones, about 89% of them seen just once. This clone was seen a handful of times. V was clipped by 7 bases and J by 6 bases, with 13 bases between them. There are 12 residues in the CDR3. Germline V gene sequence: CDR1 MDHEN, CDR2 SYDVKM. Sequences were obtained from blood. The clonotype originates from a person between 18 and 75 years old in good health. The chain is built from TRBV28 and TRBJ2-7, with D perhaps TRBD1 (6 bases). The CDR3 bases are TGTGCCAGCACCCAACAGGGAAGCGAGCAGTACTTC. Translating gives CASTQQGSEQYF.